This T cell receptor (beta chain) came from a study of blood T cell repertoires in COVID-19. Study at large: COVID-19 samples from acute and convalescent phases originated in the United States, Italy and Spain. In each case, the material was cDNA or gDNA derived from T cells, B-cell-depleted T cells, or PBMCs.

Looked up from germline, CDR1 is GTSNPN and CDR2 is SVGIG (reference sequence). V shed 3 bases and J shed 0 bases, with 12 bases lying between them. There are 15 residues in the CDR3. In the original analysis: Quantification of nucleated cells was approximated via reference gene primer amplification. The repertoire was sequenced with immunoSEQ multiplex PCR; TCRdb's copy has only in-frame clones and lacks some. V and J calls and clone size are given by that table; D and trimming were obtained from the DNA. Here the sample spans roughly 250,000 clones, 75% to 90% being singletons. The count of this clone is one.

This sequence joins TRBV30 and TRBJ1-5, with unresolved D. The receptor comes from a man aged 25 to 40 with acute or convalescent COVID-19. Input material: peripheral blood. CDR3 loop: CAWSFGQYSNQPQHF. As DNA, the CDR3 is TGTGCCTGGAGCTTTGGTCAGTATAGCAATCAGCCCCAGCATTTT.